A single sample is the source of the 20 T cell receptor beta chains below, sequenced in a study of patients and donors after allogeneic stem cell transplantation. TCRdb used MiXCR to reprocess the RT-PCR reads, holding one entry per CDR3 protein. The sample includes 200,000 to 250,000 distinct CDR3 sequences, 13% to 15% of them seen just once. The sample taken for sequencing was blood, either unsorted or a sorted T cell fraction (not recorded which). The receptor source for this set is a human donor who was either an allogeneic HSCT recipient or a stem cell or donor lymphocyte infusion donor (not recorded which). It is not recorded whose cells these are; they may come from a transplant donor.

This chain links TRBV4-1 with TRBJ2-5; 7 nucleotides agree with TRBD1. The CDR3 contains 15 residues. Trimming at V came to 3 bases and at J to 7 bases, leaving 11 bases not matched to a gene. Germline V lookup: CDR1 MGHRA, CDR2 YSYEKL. The CDR3 sequence: CASSQVDRDIGTQYF. CDR3 sequence (DNA): TGCGCCAGCAGCCAGGTAGACAGGGATATAGGGACCCAGTACTTC.

In this sample, this clonotype turned up many times. The rearrangement uses TRBV5-1 and TRBJ1-1, with D uncertain. CDR1 is SGHRS and CDR2 is YFSETQ in the germline V gene. CDR3 length: 14 residues. With 4 bases removed from V and 7 bases from J, the gap between germline ends came to 17 bases. The CDR3 region has the DNA TGCGCCAGCAGCCCTTCCGACTTAGAGCTTGAAGCTTTCTTT. Protein product: CASSPSDLELEAFF.

This clonotype was detected only a few times. The CDR3 loop is CASSQSQGWGYTF. The CDR3 DNA sequence: TGTGCCAGCAGCCAGTCGCAGGGGTGGGGCTACACCTTC. V and J are TRBV7-9 and TRBJ1-2, with D maybe TRBD1 (6 bases). The germline V gene encodes CDR1 SEHNR and CDR2 FQNEAQ (reference sequence). Between the trimmed V and J ends, which lost 5 bases and 8 bases, there was a span of 15 bases. The CDR3 is made up of 13 amino acids. Complete variable domain (other parts from reference TRBV7-9 and TRBJ1-2): DTGVSQNPRHKITKRGQNVTFRCDPISEHNRLYWYRQTLGQGPEFLTYFQNEAQLEKSRLLSDRFSAERPKGSFSTLEIQRTEQGDSAMYLCASSQSQGWGYTFGSGTRLTVV.

The CDR3 bases are TGTGCCAGCAGCCAATCAGGGGCGACTAGCGGGTTCCACAATGAGCAGTTCTTC. Its protein product is CASSQSGATSGFHNEQFF. The rearrangement links TRBV11-1 to TRBJ2-1; 10 nucleotides line up with TRBD2. V dropped 5 bases and J dropped 5; count of bases not matched to a gene: 15. This CDR3 spans 18 amino acids. Germline CDR1 reads SGHAT; CDR2 reads FQDESV (reference sequence).

This CDR3 reads CSVRNRAQNTEAFF. The CDR3 coding sequence is TGCAGCGTTCGGAACCGGGCCCAAAACACTGAAGCTTTCTTT. This rearrangement joins TRBV29-1 to TRBJ1-1; D ambiguous. CDR1 and CDR2 from the germline V gene are SQVTM and ANQGSEA. The CDR3 has 14 residues. V dropped 5 bases and J dropped 2 bases, with 15 bases sitting between them.

This clonotype has just a few counts. The chain couples TRBV11-1 to TRBJ2-1, with 12 bases lining up with TRBD2. This CDR3 contains 19 residues. The V gene end was trimmed by 4 bases and the J gene end by 4 bases; junction bases not matched to a gene: 14. Germline loops: CDR1 SGHAT, CDR2 FQDESV (reference sequence). DNA of the CDR3: TGTGCCAGCAGCTCGCAAGGACTAGCGGGGCTGTTTACATACAATGAGCAGTTCTTC. Protein: CASSSQGLAGLFTYNEQFF.

The V and J genes are TRBV20-1 and TRBJ2-3; D unclear. Trimming removed 6 bases from V and 4 bases from J, with 17 bases in between. Germline V gene data show CDR1 as DFQATT and CDR2 as SNEGSKA (reference sequence). This CDR3 region has 14 residues. CDR3 residues: CSATPPLSSDTQYF. In nucleotides, the CDR3 is TGCAGTGCCACGCCCCCCTTGTCCTCAGATACGCAGTATTTT.

The sample holds a few counts of this clonotype. The V and J genes are TRBV2 and TRBJ2-1, with D perhaps TRBD2 (6 bases). Trimming pared 4 bases from V and 1 base from J, leaving 17 bases between. This CDR3 is 17 amino acids long. Germline CDR1 reads SNHLY; CDR2 reads FYNNEI. The CDR3 sequence: CASSALMEGRSYNEQFF. CDR3 coding DNA: TGTGCCAGCAGTGCCCTAATGGAGGGAAGGTCCTACAATGAGCAGTTCTTC.

J is TRBJ2-3 and V is TRBV2, with 7 bases fitting TRBD2. Germline-derived CDR1 and CDR2 are SNHLY and FYNNEI. CDR3 size: 15 residues. V shed 3 bases, J shed 0 bases, and the junction held 3 bases outside the gene matches. Here the CDR3 reads CASSDGGGSTDTQYF. CDR3 nucleotide sequence: TGTGCCAGCAGTGATGGCGGGGGAAGCACAGATACGCAGTATTTT.

The chain employs TRBV5-4 and TRBJ2-5; a possible D gene is TRBD1 (6 bases). Trimming left V 2 bases short and J 5 bases short, with 10 bases between. Looked up from germline, CDR1 is SGHNT and CDR2 is YYREEE (reference sequence). The CDR3 has 13 amino acids. The chain's CDR3 is CASSLQGTETQYF. For the CDR3, the DNA is TGTGCCAGCAGCTTACAGGGTACGGAGACCCAGTACTTC. The variable domain in full, with the rest retrieved from reference TRBV5-4 and TRBJ2-5, is ETGVTQSPTHLIKTRGQQVTLRCSSQSGHNTVSWYQQALGQGPQFIFQYYREEENGRGNFPPRFSGLQFPNYSSELNVNALELDDSALYLCASSLQGTETQYFGPGTRLLVL.

V and J are TRBV15 and TRBJ1-1, with TRBD1 matching 8 bases. This CDR3 is 15 amino acids long. V was pared by 1 base and J by 7 bases, with 8 bases of the junction left unmatched. Germline CDR1 reads LNHNV; CDR2 reads YYDKDF (reference sequence). DNA of the CDR3: TGTGCCACCAGCAGAGTCAGGGGACAGGCCAGTGAAGCTTTCTTT. The encoded protein is CATSRVRGQASEAFF.

This clonotype was observed at least ten times. This chain connects TRBV5-1 to TRBJ2-3; no clear D gene. The CDR3 spans 12 residues. V was cut by 3 bases and J by 6 bases, with 8 bases left in between. CDR1 and CDR2 from the germline V gene are SGHRS and YFSETQ. CDR3 DNA sequence: TGCGCCAGCAGCTCCGGAACGGATACGCAGTATTTT. Its translation is CASSSGTDTQYF.

This clonotype has only a few counts. V is TRBV11-1 and J is TRBJ2-3; D might be TRBD2 (6 bases). Germline values: CDR1 SGHAT, CDR2 FQDESV (reference sequence). The ends were cut back, 1 base at V and 3 bases at J, with 20 bases in the middle. The CDR3 extends over 18 amino acids. The CDR3 DNA reads as TGTGCCAGCAGCTTAGGGCGTGGAGGCGGGAAAGTGACAGATACGCAGTATTTT. Translated: CASSLGRGGGKVTDTQYF. The entire variable domain, with the rest obtained from reference TRBV11-1 and TRBJ2-3, is as follows: EAEVAQSPRYKITEKSQAVAFWCDPISGHATLYWYRQILGQGPELLVQFQDESVVDDSQLPKDRFSAERLKGVDSTLKIQPAELGDSAMYLCASSLGRGGGKVTDTQYFGPGTRLTVL.

The V gene is TRBV6-1, the J gene TRBJ1-2; D remains ambiguous. This CDR3 has 14 amino acids. The germline V gene encodes CDR1 MNHNS and CDR2 SASEGT. Trimming pared 6 bases from V and 2 bases from J, leaving 13 bases between. The CDR3 bases are TGTGCCAGCAGCCCCGAATTTGAAAACTATGGCTACACCTTC. This translates into CASSPEFENYGYTF.

This clonotype came up many times. This chain connects TRBV7-3 to TRBJ2-1, with 7 positions matching TRBD2. Per the germline V gene, CDR1 is SGHTA and CDR2 is FQGTGA. Trimming cost V 5 bases and J 1 base; bases outside gene matches: 8. The CDR3 length is 16 residues. CDR3 protein: CASSPTAGVSYNEQFF. The CDR3 bases are TGTGCCAGCAGCCCCACCGCGGGGGTATCCTACAATGAGCAGTTCTTC.

This clonotype has only a few counts. The rearrangement uses TRBV7-9 and TRBJ1-5; a weak D match, TRBD1 (6 bases). The CDR3 length is 15 residues. Looked up from germline, CDR1 is SEHNR and CDR2 is FQNEAQ (reference sequence). V lost 2 bases and J lost 2, with 10 bases in between. CDR3 residues: CASSLTKGGNQPQHF. CDR3 DNA sequence: TGTGCCAGCAGCTTAACCAAGGGGGGCAATCAGCCCCAGCATTTT.

This clonotype is medium-sized in the sample. The rearrangement links TRBV5-1 to TRBJ2-7, with D maybe TRBD1 (5 bases). This CDR3 has 12 residues. V was cut by 4 bases and J by 7 bases, with 12 bases left in between. Germline V gene sequence: CDR1 SGHRS, CDR2 YFSETQ. The chain's CDR3 is CASSVEGVEQYF. DNA of the CDR3: TGCGCCAGCAGCGTGGAAGGGGTTGAGCAGTACTTC.

V and J are TRBV6-1 and TRBJ2-3, with 7 positions matching TRBD1. This CDR3 has 14 amino acids. Trimming at V came to 9 bases and at J to 4 bases, leaving 10 bases not matched to a gene. Germline V gene sequence: CDR1 MNHNS, CDR2 SASEGT. The CDR3 spells CASVPNRGADTQYF. The DNA of the CDR3 is TGTGCCAGTGTCCCGAACAGGGGAGCAGATACGCAGTATTTT.

This clonotype occurred a few times. This chain links TRBV6-5 with TRBJ2-3; no clear D. Germline V CDR1 and CDR2: MNHEY, SVGAGI. V gave up 0 bases and J gave up 3 bases, with 7 bases separating them. CDR3 size: 14 residues. The CDR3 DNA reads TGTGCCAGCAGTTACTCGATGTTTACAGATACGCAGTATTTT. The encoded protein is CASSYSMFTDTQYF.

Many counts were recorded for this clonotype. V is TRBV20-1 and J is TRBJ2-7; D ambiguous. Germline V lookup: CDR1 DFQATT, CDR2 SNEGSKA (reference sequence). V lost 6 bases, J lost 6 bases, and 12 bases lay in between. The length of the CDR3 is 11 residues. CDR3 region: CSAAIASEQYF. CDR3 bases: TGCAGTGCAGCCATAGCCTCCGAGCAGTACTTC.